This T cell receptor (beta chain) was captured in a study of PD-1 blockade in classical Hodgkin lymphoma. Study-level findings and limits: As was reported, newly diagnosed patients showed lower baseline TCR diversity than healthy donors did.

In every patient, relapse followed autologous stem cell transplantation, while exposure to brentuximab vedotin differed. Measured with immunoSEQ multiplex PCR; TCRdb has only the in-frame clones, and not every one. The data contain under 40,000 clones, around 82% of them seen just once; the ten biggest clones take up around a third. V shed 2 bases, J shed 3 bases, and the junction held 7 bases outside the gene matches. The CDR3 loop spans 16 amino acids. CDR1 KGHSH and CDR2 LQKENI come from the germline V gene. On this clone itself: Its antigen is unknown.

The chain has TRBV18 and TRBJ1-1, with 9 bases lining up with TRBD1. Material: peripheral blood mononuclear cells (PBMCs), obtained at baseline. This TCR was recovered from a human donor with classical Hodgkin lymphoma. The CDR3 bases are TGTGCCAGCTCACCAACTACAGGGGGCCTCGACACTGAAGCTTTCTTT. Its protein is CASSPTTGGLDTEAFF. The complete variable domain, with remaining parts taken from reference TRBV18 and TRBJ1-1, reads NAGVMQNPRHLVRRRGQEARLRCSPMKGHSHVYWYRQLPEEGLKFMVYLQKENIIDESGMPKERFSAEFPKEGPSILRIQQVVRGDSAAYFCASSPTTGGLDTEAFFGQGTRLTVV.